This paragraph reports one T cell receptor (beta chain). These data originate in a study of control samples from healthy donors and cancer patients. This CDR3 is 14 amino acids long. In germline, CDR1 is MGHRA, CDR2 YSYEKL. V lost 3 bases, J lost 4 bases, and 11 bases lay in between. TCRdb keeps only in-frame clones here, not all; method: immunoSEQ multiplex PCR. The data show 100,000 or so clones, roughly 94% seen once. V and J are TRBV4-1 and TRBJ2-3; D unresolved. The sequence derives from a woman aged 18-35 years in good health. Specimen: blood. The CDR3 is CASSHPTGADTQYF. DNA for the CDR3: TGCGCCAGCAGCCACCCCACTGGGGCAGATACGCAGTATTTT.